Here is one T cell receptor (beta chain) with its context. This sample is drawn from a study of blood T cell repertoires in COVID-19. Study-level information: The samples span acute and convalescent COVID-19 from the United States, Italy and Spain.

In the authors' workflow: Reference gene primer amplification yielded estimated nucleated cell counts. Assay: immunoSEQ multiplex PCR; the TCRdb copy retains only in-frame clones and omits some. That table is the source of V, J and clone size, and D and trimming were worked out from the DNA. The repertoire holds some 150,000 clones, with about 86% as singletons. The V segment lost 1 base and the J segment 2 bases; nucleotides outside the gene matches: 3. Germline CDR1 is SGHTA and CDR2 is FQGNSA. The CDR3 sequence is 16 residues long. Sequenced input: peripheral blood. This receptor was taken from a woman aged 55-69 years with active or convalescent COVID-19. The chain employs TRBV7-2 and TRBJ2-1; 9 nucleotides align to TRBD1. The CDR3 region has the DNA TGTGCCAGCAGCTTAGTTGGGACAGGGCCCTACAATGAGCAGTTCTTC. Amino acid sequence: CASSLVGTGPYNEQFF.